This record looks at one T cell receptor (beta chain) sequence and its context. Its specificity is unknown. This sample is part of a study of Ad26.COV2.S vaccination and SARS-CoV-2 variants. About the study: Ad26.COV2.S given intramuscularly, once or twice 56 days apart.

Treatment of the sample: roughly 19 received Ad26.COV2.S at low or high dose, single or two shots; several received placebo; per-sample allocation not given. Sampling occurred on day 63 after the first vaccine or placebo injection. Built on an Ad26 vector, the vaccine expressed Wuhan-strain SARS-CoV-2 spike. Study observations and caveats: Responses of spike-specific T cells (both CD8+ and CD4+) reportedly showed substantial breadth after vaccination.

V lost 7 bases to trimming and J lost 7 bases; unmatched junction nucleotides: 10. This CDR3 spans 14 amino acids. Germline V gene lookup returns CDR1 LGHNA and CDR2 YNFKEQ. Only in-frame clones appear in the TCRdb table, and some are missing; sequencing was by immunoSEQ multiplex PCR. Among about 500,000 clones listed, 80% to 90% were seen once. This receptor was taken from a person aged 18-65 years who received the Ad26.COV2.S COVID-19 vaccine or a placebo. The chain employs TRBV4-2 and TRBJ2-1; 7 bases are shared with TRBD2. The specimen comprised peripheral blood, sampled in a trial of Ad26.COV2.S vaccine versus placebo. In DNA, the CDR3 is TGTGCCAGCACGACCGGGACTACCCTAAATGAGCAGTTCTTC. Its translation: CASTTGTTLNEQFF.